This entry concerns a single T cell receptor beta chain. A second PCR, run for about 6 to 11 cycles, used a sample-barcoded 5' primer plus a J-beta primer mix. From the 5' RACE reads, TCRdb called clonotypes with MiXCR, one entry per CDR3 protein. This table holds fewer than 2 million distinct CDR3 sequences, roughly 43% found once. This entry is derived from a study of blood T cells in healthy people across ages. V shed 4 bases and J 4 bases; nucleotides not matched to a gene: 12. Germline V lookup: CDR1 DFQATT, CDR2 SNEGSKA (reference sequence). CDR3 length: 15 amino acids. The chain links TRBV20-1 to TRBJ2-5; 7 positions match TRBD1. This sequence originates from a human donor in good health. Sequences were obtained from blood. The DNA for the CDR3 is TGCAGTGCTAACAGACAGGGAAGAGTAGGAGAGACCCAGTACTTC. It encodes CSANRQGRVGETQYF.